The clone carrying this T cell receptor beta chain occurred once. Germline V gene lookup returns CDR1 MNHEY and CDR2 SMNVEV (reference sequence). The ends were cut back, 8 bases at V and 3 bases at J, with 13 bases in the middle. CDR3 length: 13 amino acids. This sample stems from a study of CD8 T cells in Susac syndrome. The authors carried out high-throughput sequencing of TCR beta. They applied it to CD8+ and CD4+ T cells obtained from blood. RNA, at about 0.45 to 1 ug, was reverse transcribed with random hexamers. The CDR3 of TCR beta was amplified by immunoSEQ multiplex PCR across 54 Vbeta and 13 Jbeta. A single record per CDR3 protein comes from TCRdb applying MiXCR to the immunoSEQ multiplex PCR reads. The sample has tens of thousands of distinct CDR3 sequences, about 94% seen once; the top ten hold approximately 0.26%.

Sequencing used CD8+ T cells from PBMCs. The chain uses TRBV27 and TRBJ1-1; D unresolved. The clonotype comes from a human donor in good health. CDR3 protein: CASQAYQHTEAFF. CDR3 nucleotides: TGTGCCAGCCAGGCCTACCAACACACTGAAGCTTTCTTT.